Listed here are 14 T cell receptor beta chains from one sample, sequenced in a study of cytomegalovirus exposure and HLA in healthy donors. PCR employed 60 Vbeta and 13 Jbeta primers. Assay used: immunoSEQ multiplex PCR; TCRdb lists only in-frame clones, some missing. Of about 61,000 clones in the sample, 70% to 90% were seen once. The sequencing sample was made of PBMCs. These TCRs come from a young man in good health and CMV-seropositive.

V usage is TRBV7-2 and J usage is TRBJ2-1; 10 nucleotides line up with TRBD2. CDR1 and CDR2 (germline): SGHTA, FQGNSA. Trimming cost V 3 bases and J 6 bases; bases outside gene matches: 5. This CDR3 contains 15 residues. CDR3 DNA: TGTGCCAGCAGCTTGGAACTAGCGGGAATCAATGAGCAGTTCTTC. This gives the protein CASSLELAGINEQFF.

This rearrangement joins TRBV5-1 to TRBJ2-1, with TRBD1 matching 9 bases. The germline V gene has CDR1 SGHRS and CDR2 YFSETQ. Trimming cost V 4 bases and J 7 bases; bases outside gene matches: 6. The CDR3 runs 14 residues. This CDR3 is CASSPGQGYNEQFF. CDR3 nucleotides: TGCGCCAGCAGCCCCGGACAGGGGTATAATGAGCAGTTCTTC.

The J gene is TRBJ1-1, the V gene TRBV5-1; D possibly corresponds to TRBD1 (5 bases). The CDR3 extends over 15 amino acids. From germline, CDR1 is SGHRS and CDR2 YFSETQ. The V end lost 4 bases, the J end lost 1 base, and 14 bases lay between the germline ends. CDR3 amino acids: CASSVTVAGNTEAFF. As DNA, the CDR3 is TGCGCCAGCAGCGTGACAGTTGCCGGGAACACTGAAGCTTTCTTT. Filled out from reference TRBV5-1 and TRBJ1-1, the complete variable domain reads KAGVTQTPRYLIKTRGQQVTLSCSPISGHRSVSWYQQTPGQGLQFLFEYFSETQRNKGNFPGRFSGRQFSNSRSEMNVSTLELGDSALYLCASSVTVAGNTEAFFGQGTRLTVV.

V usage is TRBV19 and J usage is TRBJ2-5, with TRBD2 as a possible D gene (6 bases). The last part of the DNA fits TRBJ2-7 better; the J call may be wrong. The CDR3 has 15 residues. The V gene's germline CDR1 is LNHDA and CDR2 SQIVND (reference sequence). DNA for the CDR3: TGTGCCAGTAGTACCCCCGGGACTTCCTCCTACGAGCAGTACTTC. Residues: CASSTPGTSSYEQYF.

This chain joins TRBV5-4 and TRBJ2-7; 8 bases are a match to TRBD1. Germline V gene sequence: CDR1 SGHNT, CDR2 YYREEE (reference sequence). The CDR3 is made up of 15 amino acids. V gave up 0 bases and J gave up 2 bases; unmatched junction bases: 4. DNA for the CDR3: TGTGCCAGCAGCTTGGAAGGGACAGGCGCCTACGAGCAGTACTTC. Translated, it gives CASSLEGTGAYEQYF.

This sequence joins TRBV6-1 and TRBJ1-1; D possibly corresponds to TRBD1 (6 bases). The V gene's germline CDR1 is MNHNS and CDR2 SASEGT. The V and J ends lost 5 bases and 7 bases respectively, with 17 bases between them. The length of the CDR3 is 14 residues. This CDR3 is CASSFPEGGDEAFF. The CDR3 DNA reads as TGTGCCAGCAGTTTCCCGGAAGGGGGGGATGAAGCTTTCTTT.

The rearrangement joins TRBV14 to TRBJ2-2; D is perhaps TRBD2 (5 bases). This CDR3 comprises 13 residues. The V gene's germline CDR1 is SGHDN and CDR2 FVKESK. The V gene lost 4 bases and the J gene lost 5 bases, with 8 bases spanning the gap. In nucleotides, the CDR3 is TGTGCCAGCAGCCTACGGAGGACCGGGGAGCTGTTTTTT. As protein: CASSLRRTGELFF.

The V gene is TRBV6-5, the J gene TRBJ2-3; TRBD1 aligns across 7 bases. From germline, CDR1 is MNHEY and CDR2 SVGAGI. The ends lost 3 bases at V and 2 bases at J; junction bases unmatched: 2. CDR3 length: 14 residues. The CDR3 coding sequence is TGTGCCAGCAGTTATGACAGGGCCACAGATACGCAGTATTTT. The encoded protein is CASSYDRATDTQYF.

Comment on this clone: Other DNA sequences of this sample code for an identical CDR3. V usage is TRBV19 and J usage is TRBJ1-5; possibly TRBD1 for D (6 bases). Germline V gene lookup returns CDR1 LNHDA and CDR2 SQIVND (reference sequence). The CDR3 contains 15 residues. Trimming removed 3 bases at V and 0 bases at J, with 9 bases between. In DNA, the CDR3 is TGTGCCAGTAGTATCTCGGACAGTAGCAATCAGCCCCAGCATTTT. It is translated as CASSISDSSNQPQHF.

This rearrangement joins TRBV7-2 to TRBJ2-3; no definite D call. The CDR3 spans 18 residues. V dropped 2 bases and J dropped 1 base, with 19 bases sitting between them. The germline CDR1 and CDR2 sequences are SGHTA and FQGNSA. The chain's CDR3 is CASSLMWSADAGTDTQYF. The CDR3 region has the DNA TGTGCCAGCAGCTTAATGTGGTCGGCGGATGCGGGCACAGATACGCAGTATTTT. Complete variable domain (other parts from reference TRBV7-2 and TRBJ2-3): GAGVSQSPSNKVTEKGKDVELRCDPISGHTALYWYRQSLGQGLEFLIYFQGNSAPDKSGLPSDRFSAERTGGSVSTLTIQRTQQEDSAVYLCASSLMWSADAGTDTQYFGPGTRLTVL.

V usage is TRBV30 and J usage is TRBJ2-3; 7 bases are a match to TRBD2. Looked up from germline, CDR1 is GTSNPN and CDR2 is SVGIG (reference sequence). V shed 0 bases, J shed 2 bases, and the junction held 5 bases outside the gene matches. The CDR3 sequence is 15 residues long. CDR3 nucleotides: TGTGCCTGGAGTGTAATAGCGGGTAACACAGATACGCAGTATTTT. This encodes CAWSVIAGNTDTQYF.

V usage is TRBV9 and J usage is TRBJ2-3; a possible D gene is TRBD2 (7 bases). The CDR3 totals 14 residues. Germline assignment: CDR1 SGDLS and CDR2 YYNGEE. V was cut by 4 bases and J by 4 bases, with 13 bases left in between. The CDR3 DNA reads TGTGCCAGCAGCTTAGGGGGGGGTCCAGATACGCAGTATTTT. Its protein product is CASSLGGGPDTQYF.

The V and J genes are TRBV7-9 and TRBJ2-7, with D possibly matching TRBD2 (6 bases). The CDR3 contains 14 residues. V was clipped by 3 bases and J by 0 bases, with 9 bases between them. Germline V CDR1 and CDR2: SEHNR, FQNEAQ (reference sequence). This CDR3 is CASSFGGSSYEQYF. In DNA form, the CDR3 reads TGTGCCAGCAGCTTCGGAGGGAGCTCCTACGAGCAGTACTTC.

V and J are TRBV19 and TRBJ2-3, with D possibly TRBD1 on 6 matching bases. Germline CDR1 and CDR2: LNHDA and SQIVND (reference sequence). Trimming shortened V by 1 base and J by 4 bases, and 9 bases separated the two germline ends. The CDR3 is made up of 14 amino acids. CDR3 region: CASSIGQDADTQYF. CDR3 in DNA: TGTGCCAGTAGTATAGGACAGGACGCAGATACGCAGTATTTT.